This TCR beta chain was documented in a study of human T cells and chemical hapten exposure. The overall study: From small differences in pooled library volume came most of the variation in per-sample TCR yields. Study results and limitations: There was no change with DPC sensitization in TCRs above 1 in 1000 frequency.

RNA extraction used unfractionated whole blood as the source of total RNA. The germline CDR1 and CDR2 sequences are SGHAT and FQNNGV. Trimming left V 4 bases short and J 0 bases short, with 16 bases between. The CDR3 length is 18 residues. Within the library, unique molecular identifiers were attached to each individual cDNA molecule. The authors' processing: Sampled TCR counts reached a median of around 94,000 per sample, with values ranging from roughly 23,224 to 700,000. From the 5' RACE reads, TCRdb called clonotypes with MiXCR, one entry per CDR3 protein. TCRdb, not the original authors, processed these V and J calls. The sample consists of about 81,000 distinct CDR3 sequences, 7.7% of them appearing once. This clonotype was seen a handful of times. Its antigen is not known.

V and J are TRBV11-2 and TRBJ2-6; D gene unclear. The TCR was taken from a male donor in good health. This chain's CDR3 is CASSSYTGRSSGANVLTF. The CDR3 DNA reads TGTGCCAGCAGCTCCTACACCGGACGGAGCTCTGGGGCCAACGTCCTGACTTTC.